This T cell receptor beta chain was identified during a study of shared clonotypes between healthy human individuals. This clone was detected a few times. The V end was cut by 4 bases, the J end by 5 bases, with 11 bases between. The CDR3 totals 13 residues. Germline V gives CDR1 KGHSH, CDR2 LQKENI. Sequencing used immunoSEQ multiplex PCR; TCRdb keeps in-frame clones, though not all of them. The repertoire includes some 790,000 clones, 72% of them detected once, and roughly 1.8% sits in the top ten. The chain is built from TRBV18 and TRBJ2-5, with D uncertain. Sequencing was done on a sample of memory CD4+ T cells sorted from blood. The subset: CD45RA-negative fraction. The clonotype was recovered from a woman aged 30 to 39 in good health. CDR3 protein: CASSLGNSETQYF. The CDR3, as DNA: TGTGCCAGCTCACTGGGGAACTCGGAGACCCAGTACTTC.